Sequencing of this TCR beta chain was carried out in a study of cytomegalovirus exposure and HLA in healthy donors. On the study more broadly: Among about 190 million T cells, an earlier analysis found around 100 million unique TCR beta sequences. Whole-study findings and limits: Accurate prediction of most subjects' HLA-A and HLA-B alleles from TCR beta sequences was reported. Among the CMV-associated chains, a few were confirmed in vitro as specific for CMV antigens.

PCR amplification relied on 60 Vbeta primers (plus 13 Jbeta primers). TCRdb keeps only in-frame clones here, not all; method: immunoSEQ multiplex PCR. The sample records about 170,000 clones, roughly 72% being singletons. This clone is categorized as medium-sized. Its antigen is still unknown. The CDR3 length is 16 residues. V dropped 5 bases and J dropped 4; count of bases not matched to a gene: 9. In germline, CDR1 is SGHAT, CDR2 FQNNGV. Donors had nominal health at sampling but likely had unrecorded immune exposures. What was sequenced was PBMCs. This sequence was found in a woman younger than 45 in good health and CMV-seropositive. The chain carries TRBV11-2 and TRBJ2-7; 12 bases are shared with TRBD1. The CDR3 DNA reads TGTGCCAGCAGCCCGACTGGGACAGGGGGCGAGTACGAGCAGTACTTC. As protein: CASSPTGTGGEYEQYF.